These 10 T cell receptor beta chains came from one sample sequenced in a study of blood T cell repertoires in COVID-19. Generated by immunoSEQ multiplex PCR, the TCRdb table keeps only in-frame clones and is missing some. This sample has 150,000 to 200,000 clones, with 75% to 90% found just once. Specimen: peripheral blood. The receptors stem from a man between 60 and 75 years old with acute or convalescent COVID-19.

This chain joins TRBV11-1 and TRBJ2-1; 7 nucleotides agree with TRBD1. Germline lookup yields CDR1 SGHAT and CDR2 FQDESV (reference sequence). The V gene end was trimmed by 5 bases and the J gene end by 7 bases; junction bases not matched to a gene: 8. There are 14 residues in the CDR3. This CDR3 is CASSEGGGLNEQFF. For the CDR3, the DNA is TGTGCCAGCAGCGAAGGGGGCGGTTTGAATGAGCAGTTCTTC.

This chain uses TRBV29-1 with TRBJ1-6, with 7 bases that match TRBD1. The trim removed 3 bases at V and 7 bases at J, leaving 15 bases unmatched. Germline values: CDR1 SQVTM, CDR2 ANQGSEA. This CDR3 is 17 amino acids long. The CDR3 DNA is TGCAGCGTTGAGGCGTGGGATCGACAGGGTTGGAATTCACCCCTCCACTTT. It is translated as CSVEAWDRQGWNSPLHF.

The chain combines TRBV7-2 with TRBJ2-3; the match to TRBD2 covers 13 bases. V shed 0 bases, J shed 8 bases, and the junction held 8 bases outside the gene matches. The germline gives CDR1 SGHTA, CDR2 FQGNSA. This CDR3 has 17 amino acids. CDR3 protein: CASSLAGRTSGGGTQYF. CDR3 DNA sequence: TGTGCCAGCAGCTTAGCCGGGCGGACTAGCGGGGGAGGTACGCAGTATTTT.

The V call is TRBV4-1, the J call TRBJ2-1; TRBD2 matches at 11 bases. There are 15 residues in the CDR3. V lost 7 bases, J lost 4 bases, and 6 bases stayed unmatched. Looked up from germline, CDR1 is MGHRA and CDR2 is YSYEKL. CDR3 in amino acids: CASNSLAGGYNEQFF. CDR3 DNA: TGCGCCAGCAACTCTCTAGCGGGAGGTTACAATGAGCAGTTCTTC.

This clone came up once. The rearrangement joins TRBV19 to TRBJ2-4, with 9 nucleotides matching TRBD1. The germline CDR1 and CDR2 sequences are LNHDA and SQIVND (reference sequence). V shed 4 bases and J 9 bases; nucleotides not matched to a gene: 4. The CDR3 runs 13 residues. CDR3 DNA sequence: TGTGCCAGTAGTAACAGGGGGCGAGGCATTCAGTACTTC. This translates into CASSNRGRGIQYF.

This chain joins TRBV7-3 and TRBJ1-1, with D possibly TRBD1 on 6 matching bases. V was pared by 4 bases and J by 4 bases, with 10 bases between. The CDR3 has 13 residues. CDR1 and CDR2 (germline): SGHTA, FQGTGA. The CDR3 coding sequence is TGTGCCAGCAGCTCGGACAGAGGCACTGAAGCTTTCTTT. This encodes CASSSDRGTEAFF. The variable domain in full, with the rest retrieved from reference TRBV7-3 and TRBJ1-1, is GAGVSQTPSNKVTEKGKYVELRCDPISGHTALYWYRQSLGQGPEFLIYFQGTGAADDSGLPNDRFFAVRPEGSVSTLKIQRTERGDSAVYLCASSSDRGTEAFFGQGTRLTVV.

The table lists this clone with a count of one. V is TRBV19 and J is TRBJ1-3, with TRBD1 as a possible D gene (6 bases). This CDR3 spans 14 amino acids. Trimming left V 9 bases short and J 4 bases short, with 16 bases between. Germline values: CDR1 LNHDA, CDR2 SQIVND (reference sequence). This chain's CDR3 is CASTQGLRGNTIYF. DNA of the CDR3: TGTGCCAGCACCCAGGGGCTTAGAGGAAACACCATATATTTT.

This chain uses TRBV28 with TRBJ2-5; TRBD1 agrees at 8 bases. CDR3 length: 13 residues. CDR1 MDHEN and CDR2 SYDVKM come from the germline V gene. V was pared by 6 bases and J by 3 bases, with 3 bases of the junction left unmatched. The CDR3 nucleotides are TGTGCCAGCAGGGCGACAGGGGAAGAGACCCAGTACTTC. Protein sequence: CASRATGEETQYF. The entire variable domain, with the rest obtained from reference TRBV28 and TRBJ2-5, is as follows: DVKVTQSSRYLVKRTGEKVFLECVQDMDHENMFWYRQDPGLGLRLIYFSYDVKMKEKGDIPEGYSVSREKKERFSLILESASTNQTSMYLCASRATGEETQYFGPGTRLLVL.

CDR3: CASSHPRGNTEAFF. The CDR3, as DNA: TGTGCCAGCAGCCACCCCCGGGGGAACACTGAAGCTTTCTTT. The chain combines TRBV4-2 with TRBJ1-1; D is ambiguous. This CDR3 region has 14 residues. The germline V gene has CDR1 LGHNA and CDR2 YNFKEQ. Trimming shortened V by 3 bases and J by 1 base, and 9 bases separated the two germline ends.

This chain joins TRBV9 and TRBJ1-2, with TRBD1 identical over 9 bases. Losses at the gene ends were 4 bases for V and 2 bases for J; bases not matched to a gene: 6. The germline CDR1 and CDR2 sequences are SGDLS and YYNGEE. This CDR3 spans 15 amino acids. Written as DNA, the CDR3 is TGTGCCAGCAGCACGCAACAGGGGGCGAACTATGGCTACACCTTC. It translates to CASSTQQGANYGYTF.